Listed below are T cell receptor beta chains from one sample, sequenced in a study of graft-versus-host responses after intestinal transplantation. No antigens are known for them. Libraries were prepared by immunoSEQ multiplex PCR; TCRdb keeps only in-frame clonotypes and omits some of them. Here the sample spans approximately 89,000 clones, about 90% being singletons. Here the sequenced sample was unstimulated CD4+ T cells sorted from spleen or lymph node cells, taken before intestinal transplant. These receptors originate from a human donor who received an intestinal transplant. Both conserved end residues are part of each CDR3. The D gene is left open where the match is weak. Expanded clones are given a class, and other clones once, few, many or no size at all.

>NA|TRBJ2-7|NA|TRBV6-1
CASRVFLPLEQYF
TGTGCCAGCAGGGTCTTTCTCCCTCTAGAGCAGTACTTC
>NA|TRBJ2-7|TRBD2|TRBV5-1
CASRPLAGAYEQYF
TGCGCCAGCAGACCCCTAGCGGGAGCCTACGAGCAGTACTTC
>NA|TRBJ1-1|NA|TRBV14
CASSLSRAGGAFF
TGTGCCAGCAGCCTAAGCAGGGCGGGGGGGGCTTTCTTT
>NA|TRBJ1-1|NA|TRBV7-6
CASSLDPQDPYTEAFF
TGTGCCAGCAGCTTAGACCCACAGGACCCCTACACTGAAGCTTTCTTT
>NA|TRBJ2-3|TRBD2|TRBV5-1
CASSQAGADTQYF
TGCGCCAGCAGCCAAGCGGGGGCAGATACGCAGTATTTT
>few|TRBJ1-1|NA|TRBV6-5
CASSYSGQDTEAFF
TGTGCCAGCAGTTACAGTGGGCAGGACACTGAAGCTTTCTTT
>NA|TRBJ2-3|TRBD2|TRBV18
CASSPLRLAADTQYF
TGTGCCAGCTCACCACTGAGACTAGCGGCAGATACGCAGTATTTT
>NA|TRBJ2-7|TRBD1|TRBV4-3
CASSQGLATGQGYEQYF
TGCGCCAGCAGCCAGGGTCTCGCGACGGGACAGGGCTACGAGCAGTACTTC
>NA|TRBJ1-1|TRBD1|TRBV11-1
CASSEGQGQNTEAFF
TGTGCCAGCAGCGAAGGACAGGGCCAGAACACTGAAGCTTTCTTT
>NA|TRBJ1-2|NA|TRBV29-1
CSVERQGQSYTF
TGCAGCGTTGAAAGGCAGGGGCAGAGCTACACCTTC
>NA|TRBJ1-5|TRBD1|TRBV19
CASRAGGRAGGAYSNQPQHF
TGTGCCAGTCGTGCGGGCGGCCGGGCAGGGGGTGCCTATAGCAATCAGCCCCAGCATTTT
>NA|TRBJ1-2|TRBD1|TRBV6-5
CASSYPGQGPYGYTF
TGTGCCAGCAGTTATCCCGGACAGGGACCGTATGGCTACACCTTC
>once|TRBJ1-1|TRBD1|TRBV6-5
CASSWDRTNTEAFF
TGTGCCAGCAGTTGGGACAGGACAAACACTGAAGCTTTCTTT
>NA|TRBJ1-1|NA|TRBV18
CASSQGGDTEAFF
TGTGCCAGCTCACAGGGGGGGGACACTGAAGCTTTCTTT
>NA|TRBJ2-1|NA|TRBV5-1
CASTWGGTGYNEQFF
TGCGCCAGCACGTGGGGAGGGACAGGTTACAATGAGCAGTTCTTC
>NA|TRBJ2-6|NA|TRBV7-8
CASSLLGAGANVLTF
TGTGCCAGCAGCTTATTAGGAGCTGGGGCCAACGTCCTGACTTTC
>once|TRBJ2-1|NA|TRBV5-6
CASKVLARYNEQFF
TGTGCCAGCAAGGTCCTAGCGCGTTACAATGAGCAGTTCTTC
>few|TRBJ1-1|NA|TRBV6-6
CASTSGRRGVNTEAFF
TGTGCCAGCACCTCGGGGCGGCGGGGGGTGAACACTGAAGCTTTCTTT